Reported below is one TCR beta chain. Its matching antigen is unknown. This specimen belongs to a study of T cell responses to AZD1222 COVID-19 vaccine. TCRdb's copy holds only in-frame clones and misses some; the assay was immunoSEQ multiplex PCR. Among 100,000 to 120,000 clones listed, 80% to 95% were seen once. Study-level results: Nearly half of unique spike-specific TCRs reportedly avoided B.1.351 and B.1.1.7 mutated regions.

This sample comprised peripheral blood, obtained 28 days after the second AZD1222 dose. The receptor comes from an adult who received the AZD1222 COVID-19 vaccine.

The DNA of the CDR3 is TGTGCCAGCCTGGTGAGGGGGGTCGGGGAGCTGTTTTTT. Translated, it gives CASLVRGVGELFF. The chain couples TRBV12-3 or TRBV12-4 to TRBJ2-2; the D call may be TRBD1 or TRBD2 (6 bases each). Deletions cut 8 bases from V and 7 bases from J, with 14 bases between. The CDR3 extends over 13 amino acids.